A selection of T cell receptor beta chains follows, all from one sample in a study of T cell repertoires in cytomegalovirus infection. TCRdb fed the reads into MiXCR, producing one record per CDR3 protein. The sample lists about 490,000 distinct CDR3 sequences, approximately 11% seen once, with about 10% in the top ten. Specimen: PBMCs. The receptors were sampled from a human donor in good health (CMV status not recorded). Some clones in this sample may be carry-over from other donors' samples. Both conserved end residues are part of each CDR3. The order of the fields is V gene, clone size, CDR3 protein. Clone size is given for some rows only: seen once, a few or many times, or a class if the clone is expanded.

V: TRBV7-6
size: -
CDR3: CASSPRGGKQFF

V: TRBV6-1
size: many
CDR3: CASSALTAGPDTQYF

V: TRBV15
size: many
CDR3: CATSRATVNNSPLHF

V: TRBV11-2
size: many
CDR3: CASSSNGRNQPQHF

V: TRBV6-1
size: few
CDR3: CASSEVTSATYEQYF

V: TRBV12-3/TRBV12-4
size: many
CDR3: CASSSGLASQYF

V: TRBV20-1
size: many
CDR3: CRAIGRPSEQFF

V: TRBV25-1
size: many
CDR3: CASSERNRGVGYTF

V: TRBV28
size: many
CDR3: CASSPITGGGYEQYF

V: TRBV5-4
size: few
CDR3: CASSSPVDNTEAFF

V: TRBV28
size: -
CDR3: CASSPPAGRNTEAFF

V: TRBV28
size: many
CDR3: CASSLAGMRTSNQPQHF

V: TRBV3-1
size: -
CDR3: CASSQDTGLGQQPQHF

V: TRBV7-3
size: -
CDR3: CASSLAVAGSGELFF

V: TRBV7-9
size: many
CDR3: CASSTRQGAGEKLFF

V: TRBV4-1
size: many
CDR3: CASSLPGTGSYEQYF

V: TRBV11-2
size: many
CDR3: CASSQRAQASTEAFF

V: TRBV11-2
size: many
CDR3: CASTLGARGETQYF

V: TRBV29-1
size: many
CDR3: CSVPGQGGSYNEQFF

V: TRBV7-2
size: many
CDR3: CASSLRGGAGNEQFF

V: TRBV7-3
size: many
CDR3: CASSSGLAGGADTQYF

V: TRBV20-1
size: -
CDR3: CSARVTGSNQPQHF

V: TRBV7-8
size: many
CDR3: CASNPRTTTGELFF

V: TRBV29-1
size: few
CDR3: CSVPGQGAGNYGYTF

V: TRBV5-1
size: many
CDR3: CASSLNTGESGYTF

V: TRBV4-1
size: many
CDR3: CASSQEETEMNTEAFF

V: TRBV6-5
size: -
CDR3: CASGRGFGTEAFF

V: TRBV18
size: -
CDR3: CASSAIGQKVYNEQFF

V: TRBV6-6
size: many
CDR3: CASSYSAEKAEGNQPQHF

V: TRBV20-1
size: -
CDR3: CSAQYSWTSGRDTGELFF

V: TRBV11-1
size: -
CDR3: CAGSLEGLANTGELFF

V: TRBV9
size: few
CDR3: CASSLWGQGRPNEQFF

V: TRBV29-1
size: few
CDR3: CSVFKTGGGYGYTF

V: TRBV19
size: many
CDR3: CASSPWGGKNKNIQYF

V: TRBV18
size: few
CDR3: CASSPRVSDGINYGYTF

V: TRBV5-1
size: many
CDR3: CASSLAASGSSTQYF

V: TRBV28
size: many
CDR3: CASSSTGSTNEKLFF

V: TRBV5-4
size: few
CDR3: CASSSLGGLTGELFF

V: TRBV7-9
size: many
CDR3: CASSKTGVHFNEQFF

V: TRBV12-3/TRBV12-4
size: many
CDR3: CASQPGQAGLAGDYEQYF

V: TRBV7-7
size: -
CDR3: CASSPTSQGTDTQYF

V: TRBV19
size: many
CDR3: CASSVLLGGSYNEQFF

V: TRBV10-3
size: -
CDR3: CAISESWDSRSPLHF

V: TRBV6-1
size: many
CDR3: CAIPGQSYYEQYF

V: TRBV7-9
size: many
CDR3: CASSPENTGELFF

V: TRBV7-6
size: many
CDR3: CASSPFRAGAYEQYF

V: TRBV7-9
size: few
CDR3: CASSLDSGRLREQYF

V: TRBV5-1
size: few
CDR3: CASSLNPRQGPSGAKNIQYF

V: TRBV7-9
size: many
CDR3: CASSLTPGQRGETQYF

V: TRBV5-1
size: -
CDR3: CASSLEPDGELFF

V: TRBV5-1
size: many
CDR3: CASNRGGEAYNEQFF

V: TRBV15
size: many
CDR3: CATSRDWAAEQYF

V: TRBV12-3/TRBV12-4
size: many
CDR3: CASSLRVGGTGEQYF

V: TRBV27
size: -
CDR3: CASSHPSGSSNEQFF